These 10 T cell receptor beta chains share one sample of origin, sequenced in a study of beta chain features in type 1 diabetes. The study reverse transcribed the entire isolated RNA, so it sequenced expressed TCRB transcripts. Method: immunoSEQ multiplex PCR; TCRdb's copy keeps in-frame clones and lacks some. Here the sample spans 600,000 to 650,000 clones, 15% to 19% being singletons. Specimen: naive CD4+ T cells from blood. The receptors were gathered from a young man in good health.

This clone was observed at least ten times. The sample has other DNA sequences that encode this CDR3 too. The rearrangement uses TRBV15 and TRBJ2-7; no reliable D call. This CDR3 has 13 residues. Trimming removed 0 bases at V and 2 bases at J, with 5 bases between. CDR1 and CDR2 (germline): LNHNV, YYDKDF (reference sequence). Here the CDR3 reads CATSRDFPYEQYF. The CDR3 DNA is TGTGCCACCAGCAGAGATTTTCCCTACGAGCAGTACTTC.

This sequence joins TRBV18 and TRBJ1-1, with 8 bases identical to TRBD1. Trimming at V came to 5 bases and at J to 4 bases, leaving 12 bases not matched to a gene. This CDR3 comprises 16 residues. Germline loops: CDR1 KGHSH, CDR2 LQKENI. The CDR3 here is CASSTNNQGAFTEAFF. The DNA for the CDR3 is TGTGCCAGCTCAACGAACAATCAGGGGGCTTTCACTGAAGCTTTCTTT.

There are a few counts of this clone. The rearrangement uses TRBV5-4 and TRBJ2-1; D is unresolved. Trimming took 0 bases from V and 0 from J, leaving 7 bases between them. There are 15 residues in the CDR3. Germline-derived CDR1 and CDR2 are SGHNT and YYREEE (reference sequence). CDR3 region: CASSLAWSSYNEQFF. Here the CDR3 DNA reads TGTGCCAGCAGCTTGGCCTGGAGCTCCTACAATGAGCAGTTCTTC.

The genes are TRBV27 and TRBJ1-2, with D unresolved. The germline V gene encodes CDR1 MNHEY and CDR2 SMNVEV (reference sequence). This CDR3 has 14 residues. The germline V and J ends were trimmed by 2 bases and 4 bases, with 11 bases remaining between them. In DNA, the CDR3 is TGTGCCAGCAGTTTACGGGCCCGACCCTATGGCTACACCTTC. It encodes CASSLRARPYGYTF.

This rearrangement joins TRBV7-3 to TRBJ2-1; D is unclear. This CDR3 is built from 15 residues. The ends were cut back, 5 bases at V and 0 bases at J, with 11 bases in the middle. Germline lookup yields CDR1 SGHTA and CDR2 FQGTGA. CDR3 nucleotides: TGTGCCAGCAGCAAGGAAAGTCCCTCCTACAATGAGCAGTTCTTC. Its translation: CASSKESPSYNEQFF.

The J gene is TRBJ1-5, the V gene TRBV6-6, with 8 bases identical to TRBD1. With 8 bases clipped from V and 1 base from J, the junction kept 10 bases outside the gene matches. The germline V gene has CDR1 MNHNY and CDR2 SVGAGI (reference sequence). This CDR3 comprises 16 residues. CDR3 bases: TGTGCCAGCGAGCAGGGGGCCCTGGGGAGCAATCAGCCCCAGCATTTT. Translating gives CASEQGALGSNQPQHF.

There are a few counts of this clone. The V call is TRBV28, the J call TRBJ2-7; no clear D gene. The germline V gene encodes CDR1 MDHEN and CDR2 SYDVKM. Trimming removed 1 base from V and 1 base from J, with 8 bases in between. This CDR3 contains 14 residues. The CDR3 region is CASSLYGTSYEQYF. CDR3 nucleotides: TGTGCCAGCAGTTTATACGGCACGTCCTACGAGCAGTACTTC.

CDR3 protein: CASSLYQVNTEAFF. The DNA for the CDR3 is TGTGCCAGCAGCCTGTACCAGGTCAACACTGAAGCTTTCTTT. This rearrangement joins TRBV7-3 to TRBJ1-1, with no clear D. This CDR3 comprises 14 residues. The V end was cut by 5 bases, the J end by 2 bases, with 12 bases between. Germline V gene data show CDR1 as SGHTA and CDR2 as FQGTGA.

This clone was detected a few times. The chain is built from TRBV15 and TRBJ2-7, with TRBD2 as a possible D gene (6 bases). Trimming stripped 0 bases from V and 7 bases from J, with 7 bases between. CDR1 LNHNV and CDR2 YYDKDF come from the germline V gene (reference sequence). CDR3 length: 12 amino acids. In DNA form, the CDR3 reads TGTGCCACCAGCAGAGAAAGCGGGGAGCAGTACTTC. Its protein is CATSRESGEQYF.

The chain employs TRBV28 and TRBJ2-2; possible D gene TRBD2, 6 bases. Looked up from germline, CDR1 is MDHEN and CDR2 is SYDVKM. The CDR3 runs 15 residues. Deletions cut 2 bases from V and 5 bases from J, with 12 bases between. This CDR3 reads CASSLRVGGTGELFF. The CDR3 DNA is TGTGCCAGCAGTTTAAGGGTCGGGGGAACCGGGGAGCTGTTTTTT.